The 17 T cell receptor beta chains in this list originate from one sample, sequenced in a study of OX40 agonist ivuxolimab in advanced cancers. The assay was immunoSEQ multiplex PCR, and TCRdb's table has in-frame clones only and misses some. The sample consists of 100,000 to 120,000 clones, approximately 89% of them appearing once. Specimen: CD4+ or CD8+ T cells sorted from blood, collected in a trial of the OX40 agonist ivuxolimab. These receptors were obtained from an adult with an advanced solid tumor such as melanoma, head and neck, liver or kidney cancer.

This clone was seen just once. The V gene is TRBV9, the J gene TRBJ2-7, with TRBD1 matching 9 bases. This CDR3 spans 16 amino acids. V was pared by 0 bases and J by 0 bases, with 4 bases of the junction left unmatched. Germline-derived CDR1 and CDR2 are SGDLS and YYNGEE. DNA of the CDR3: TGTGCCAGCAGCGTAGGTGGGACAGGGAGCTCCTACGAGCAGTACTTC. Protein product: CASSVGGTGSSYEQYF.

This chain links TRBV5-1 with TRBJ2-3, with a tentative D call TRBD1 (6 bases). Germline-derived CDR1 and CDR2 are SGHRS and YFSETQ. Trimming shortened V by 2 bases and J by 3 bases, and 13 bases separated the two germline ends. The CDR3 runs 15 residues. CDR3 region: CASSFNSQGTDTQYF. CDR3 sequence (DNA): TGCGCCAGCAGCTTTAACAGCCAGGGGACAGATACGCAGTATTTT.

V and J are TRBV30 and TRBJ1-3; D may be TRBD1 (5 bases). The CDR3 sequence is 14 residues long. V shed 5 bases and J shed 4 bases, with 15 bases lying between them. The germline CDR1 and CDR2 sequences are GTSNPN and SVGIG (reference sequence). CDR3 amino acids: CAWAHLGVGNTIYF. CDR3 bases: TGTGCCTGGGCGCACCTAGGGGTCGGAAACACCATATATTTT.

The CDR3 DNA follows: TGCAGCGTCTGGGGGGGGCCCAGTAGCACCGGGGAGCTGTTTTTT. This codes for CSVWGGPSSTGELFF. This chain uses TRBV29-1 with TRBJ2-2, with a weak D call TRBD2 (7 bases). Germline V gene lookup returns CDR1 SQVTM and CDR2 ANQGSEA. The CDR3 length is 15 residues. The V gene lost 6 bases and the J gene lost 4 bases, with 18 bases spanning the gap.

The rearrangement joins TRBV2 to TRBJ1-4; D might be TRBD1 (5 bases). The germline V and J ends were trimmed by 6 bases and 8 bases, with 10 bases remaining between them. CDR1 SNHLY and CDR2 FYNNEI come from the germline V gene. The CDR3 extends over 12 amino acids. The DNA for the CDR3 is TGTGCCAGCAGAAGGGGAGAGGAAAAACTGTTTTTT. Its protein product is CASRRGEEKLFF.

This chain connects TRBV12-5 to TRBJ2-7; D possibly corresponds to TRBD2 (7 bases). CDR1 is LGHNT and CDR2 is FRNRAP in the germline V gene. This CDR3 is 15 amino acids long. Trimming removed 6 bases from V and 1 base from J, with 16 bases in between. The CDR3 DNA follows: TGTGCTAGTGGCCCTGGGGGGGGCACGTCCTACGAGCAGTACTTC. Encoded protein: CASGPGGGTSYEQYF.

The genes are TRBV7-6 and TRBJ1-1; TRBD1 is a possible D gene (6 bases). V was cut by 4 bases and J by 1 base, with 10 bases left in between. The CDR3 extends over 14 amino acids. Germline lookup yields CDR1 SGHVS and CDR2 FNYEAQ. In DNA, the CDR3 is TGTGCCAGCAGCTCGCCGGGACAGAACACTGAAGCTTTCTTT. Its protein product is CASSSPGQNTEAFF.

The V and J genes are TRBV5-1 and TRBJ2-2; the D gene could be TRBD1 or TRBD2 (5 bases each). Trimming took off 4 bases at V and 3 bases at J, with 13 bases between the two ends. The CDR3 length is 15 residues. Germline CDR1 reads SGHRS; CDR2 reads YFSETQ. CDR3 sequence: CASSLGTSYTGELFF. DNA for the CDR3: TGCGCCAGCAGCCTCGGGACGAGTTACACCGGGGAGCTGTTTTTT. Together with reference TRBV5-1 and TRBJ2-2, the CDR3 gives the full variable domain: KAGVTQTPRYLIKTRGQQVTLSCSPISGHRSVSWYQQTPGQGLQFLFEYFSETQRNKGNFPGRFSGRQFSNSRSEMNVSTLELGDSALYLCASSLGTSYTGELFFGEGSRLTVL.

The CDR3 is CASSIPGTSGRDDEQFF. DNA of the CDR3: TGTGCCAGCAGCATTCCAGGGACTAGCGGGAGGGACGATGAGCAGTTCTTC. This chain connects TRBV9 to TRBJ2-1; TRBD2 aligns across 16 bases. J gave up 8 bases and V 4 bases, and 9 bases lay outside the gene matches. The CDR3 runs to 17 residues. Germline values: CDR1 SGDLS, CDR2 YYNGEE.

The V gene is TRBV28, the J gene TRBJ1-5; D is ambiguous. The germline V and J ends were trimmed by 5 bases and 0 bases, with 8 bases remaining between them. This CDR3 region has 14 residues. Germline CDR1 reads MDHEN; CDR2 reads SYDVKM. The CDR3 sequence: CASSPPDSNQPQHF. DNA for the CDR3: TGTGCCAGCAGTCCTCCAGATAGCAATCAGCCCCAGCATTTT. The complete variable domain, with remaining parts taken from reference TRBV28 and TRBJ1-5, reads DVKVTQSSRYLVKRTGEKVFLECVQDMDHENMFWYRQDPGLGLRLIYFSYDVKMKEKGDIPEGYSVSREKKERFSLILESASTNQTSMYLCASSPPDSNQPQHFGDGTRLSIL.

V is TRBV19 and J is TRBJ2-5; the match to TRBD2 covers 7 bases. The CDR3 has 16 residues. Germline trimming cut 5 bases from V and 5 bases from J; bases unmatched to any gene: 14. Germline CDR1 reads LNHDA; CDR2 reads SQIVND (reference sequence). CDR3 DNA: TGTGCCAGTAGTGGTCGCGGGAGCCTTTGGGGGGAGACCCAGTACTTC. It translates to CASSGRGSLWGETQYF.

V usage is TRBV5-1 and J usage is TRBJ2-1, with 13 bases fitting TRBD2. Losses at the gene ends were 4 bases for V and 12 bases for J; bases not matched to a gene: 16. This CDR3 region has 17 residues. Germline V gene sequence: CDR1 SGHRS, CDR2 YFSETQ. CDR3 loop: CASSPRVSGLAGKRQFF. CDR3 in DNA: TGCGCCAGCAGCCCGCGAGTGTCGGGACTAGCGGGAAAGCGGCAGTTCTTC.

The chain couples TRBV19 to TRBJ2-3, with D maybe TRBD2 (5 bases). With 0 bases removed from V and 2 bases from J, the gap between germline ends came to 9 bases. This CDR3 region has 15 residues. The V gene's germline CDR1 is LNHDA and CDR2 SQIVND (reference sequence). The CDR3 loop is CASSIEDWSTDTQYF. The CDR3 DNA reads as TGTGCCAGTAGTATAGAGGACTGGTCCACAGATACGCAGTATTTT.

The chain combines TRBV6-1 with TRBJ1-2; D not certain. This CDR3 spans 15 amino acids. V lost 7 bases and J 3 bases, leaving 18 bases between the germline ends. From germline, CDR1 is MNHNS and CDR2 SASEGT. The CDR3 sequence is CASNIRRASDYGYTF. The CDR3 nucleotides are TGTGCCAGCAATATCAGACGGGCGAGCGACTATGGCTACACCTTC.

This clone came up a few times. The chain joins TRBV4-3 to TRBJ2-5; D may be TRBD1 (6 bases). CDR3 length: 14 amino acids. Germline V gene data show CDR1 as LGHNA and CDR2 as YSLEER. V was clipped by 0 bases and J by 6 bases, with 11 bases between them. The CDR3 is CASSQEGGVQTQYF. The DNA of the CDR3 is TGCGCCAGCAGCCAAGAAGGGGGTGTGCAGACCCAGTACTTC.

The rearrangement uses TRBV15 and TRBJ1-2; D uncertain. The V gene's germline CDR1 is LNHNV and CDR2 YYDKDF (reference sequence). Trimming stripped 0 bases from V and 0 bases from J, with 8 bases between. CDR3 length equals 15 residues. CDR3 DNA sequence: TGTGCCACCAGCAGAGATCAGGTCGCTAACTATGGCTACACCTTC. Encoded protein: CATSRDQVANYGYTF.

The chain combines TRBV4-2 with TRBJ1-1, with D perhaps TRBD1 (5 bases). The CDR3 contains 15 residues. The germline V gene encodes CDR1 LGHNA and CDR2 YNFKEQ. Trimming pared 4 bases from V and 6 bases from J, leaving 18 bases between. The CDR3 loop reads CASSRTFGGVSEAFF. CDR3 coding DNA: TGTGCCAGCAGCCGAACTTTTGGGGGGGTTTCTGAAGCTTTCTTT.